This record looks at one T cell receptor beta chain sequence and its context. The target antigen is unknown. The entry originates in a study of identical twins. Findings of the study overall: In cord blood, abundant beta clonotypes had fewer insertions; memory showed no trend. The study based its conclusions on cross-sectional statistical analysis and did not follow the same donors.

A template switching step contributed a universal primer site, while unique molecular identifiers were present in the cDNA. TCRdb used MiXCR to reprocess the 5' RACE reads, holding one entry per CDR3 protein. The profile shows roughly 490,000 distinct CDR3 sequences, about 13% of them singletons. Trimming removed 2 bases at V and 0 bases at J, with 9 bases between. The V gene's germline CDR1 is SGHRS and CDR2 YFSETQ. The CDR3 extends over 14 amino acids. These data also formed part of another study, on yellow fever vaccine responses in identical twins. That paper notes: Twins reportedly showed a vaccine T cell response that seemed partly convergent and partly personalized.

The chain employs TRBV5-1 and TRBJ2-7; D is undetermined. Sequenced material: CD4+ T cells sorted from blood. The TCR originated in a woman in her late teens or twenties in good health. CDR3 amino acids: CASSLHEVSYEQYF. In DNA, the CDR3 is TGCGCCAGCAGCTTACACGAGGTCTCCTACGAGCAGTACTTC.